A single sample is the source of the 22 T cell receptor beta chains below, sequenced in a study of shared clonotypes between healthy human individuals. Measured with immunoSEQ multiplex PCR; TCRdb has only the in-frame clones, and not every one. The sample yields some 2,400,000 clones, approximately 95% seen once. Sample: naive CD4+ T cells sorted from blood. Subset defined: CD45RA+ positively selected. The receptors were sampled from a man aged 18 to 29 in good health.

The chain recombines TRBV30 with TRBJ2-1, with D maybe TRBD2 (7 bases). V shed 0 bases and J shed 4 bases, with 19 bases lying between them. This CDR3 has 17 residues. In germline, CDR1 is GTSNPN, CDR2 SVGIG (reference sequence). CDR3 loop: CAWSVRGRAGPYNEQFF. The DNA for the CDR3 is TGTGCCTGGAGTGTAAGGGGGAGGGCCGGCCCGTACAATGAGCAGTTCTTC.

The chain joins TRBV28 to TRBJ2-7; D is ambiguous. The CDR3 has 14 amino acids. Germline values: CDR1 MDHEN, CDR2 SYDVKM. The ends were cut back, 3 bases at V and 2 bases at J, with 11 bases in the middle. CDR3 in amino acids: CASSFDTLTYEQYF. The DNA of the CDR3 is TGTGCCAGCAGTTTCGACACCCTGACCTACGAGCAGTACTTC.

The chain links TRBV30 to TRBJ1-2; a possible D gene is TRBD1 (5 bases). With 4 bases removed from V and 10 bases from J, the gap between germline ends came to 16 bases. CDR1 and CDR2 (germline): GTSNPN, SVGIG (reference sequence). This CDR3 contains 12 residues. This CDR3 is CAWKGPRVSYTF. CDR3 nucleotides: TGTGCCTGGAAAGGCCCCAGGGTATCCTACACCTTC. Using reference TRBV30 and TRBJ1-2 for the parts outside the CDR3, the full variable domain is SQTIHQWPATLVQPVGSPLSLECTVEGTSNPNLYWYRQAAGRGLQLLFYSVGIGQISSEVPQNLSASRPQDRQFILSSKKLLLSDSGFYLCAWKGPRVSYTFGSGTRLTVV.

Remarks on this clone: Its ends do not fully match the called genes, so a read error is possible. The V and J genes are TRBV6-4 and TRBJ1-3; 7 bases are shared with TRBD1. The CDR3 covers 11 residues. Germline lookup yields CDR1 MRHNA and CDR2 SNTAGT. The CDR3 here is CASIDRAPWDF. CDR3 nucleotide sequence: TGTGCCAGCATCGACAGGGCCCCCTGGGATTTT.

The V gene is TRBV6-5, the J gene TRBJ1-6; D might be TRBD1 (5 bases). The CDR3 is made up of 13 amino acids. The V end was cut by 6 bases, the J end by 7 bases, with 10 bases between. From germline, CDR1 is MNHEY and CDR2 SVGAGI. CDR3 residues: CASRKGINSPLHF. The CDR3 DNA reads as TGTGCCAGCAGAAAGGGGATAAATTCACCCCTCCACTTT.

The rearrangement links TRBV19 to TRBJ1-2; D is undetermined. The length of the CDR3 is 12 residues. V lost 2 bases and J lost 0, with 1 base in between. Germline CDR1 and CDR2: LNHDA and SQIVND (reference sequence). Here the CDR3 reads CASSITNYGYTF. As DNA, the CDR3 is TGTGCCAGTAGTATAACTAACTATGGCTACACCTTC.

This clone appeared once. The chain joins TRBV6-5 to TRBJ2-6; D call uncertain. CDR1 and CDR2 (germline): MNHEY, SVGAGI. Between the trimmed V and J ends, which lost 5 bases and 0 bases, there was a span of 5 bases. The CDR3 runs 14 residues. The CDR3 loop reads CASSVYSGANVLTF. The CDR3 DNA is TGTGCCAGCAGTGTATACTCTGGGGCCAACGTCCTGACTTTC.

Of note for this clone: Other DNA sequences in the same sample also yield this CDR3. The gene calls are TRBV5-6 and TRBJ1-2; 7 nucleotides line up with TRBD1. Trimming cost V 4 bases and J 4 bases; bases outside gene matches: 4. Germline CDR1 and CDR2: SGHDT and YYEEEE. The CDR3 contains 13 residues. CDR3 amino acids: CASSRTGPYGYTF. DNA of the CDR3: TGTGCCAGCAGCCGGACAGGCCCCTATGGCTACACCTTC.

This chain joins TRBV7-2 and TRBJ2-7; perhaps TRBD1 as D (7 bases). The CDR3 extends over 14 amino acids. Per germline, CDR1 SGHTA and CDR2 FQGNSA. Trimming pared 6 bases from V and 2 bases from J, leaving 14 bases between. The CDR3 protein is CASREGAKAYEQYF. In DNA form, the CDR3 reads TGTGCCAGCAGGGAGGGGGCGAAGGCCTACGAGCAGTACTTC.

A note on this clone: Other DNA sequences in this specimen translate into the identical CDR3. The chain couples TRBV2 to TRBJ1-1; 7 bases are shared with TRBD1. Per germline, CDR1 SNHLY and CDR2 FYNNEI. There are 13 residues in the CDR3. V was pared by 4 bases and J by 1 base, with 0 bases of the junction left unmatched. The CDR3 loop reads CASSGDRNTEAFF. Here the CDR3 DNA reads TGTGCCAGCAGTGGGGACAGGAACACTGAAGCTTTCTTT.

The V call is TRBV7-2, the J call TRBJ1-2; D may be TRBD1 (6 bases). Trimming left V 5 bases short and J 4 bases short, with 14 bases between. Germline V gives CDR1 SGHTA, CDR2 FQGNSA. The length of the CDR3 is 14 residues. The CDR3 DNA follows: TGTGCCAGCAGCCGAGCAGGGGCATTCTATGGCTACACCTTC. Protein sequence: CASSRAGAFYGYTF.

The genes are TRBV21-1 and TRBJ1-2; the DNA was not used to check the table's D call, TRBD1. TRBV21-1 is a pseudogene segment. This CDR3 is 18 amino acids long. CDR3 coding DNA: TGTGCCAGCAGCAAAGAGATATCGGACAGGGGGCTGGAATATGGCTACACCTTC. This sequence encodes CASSKEISDRGLEYGYTF.

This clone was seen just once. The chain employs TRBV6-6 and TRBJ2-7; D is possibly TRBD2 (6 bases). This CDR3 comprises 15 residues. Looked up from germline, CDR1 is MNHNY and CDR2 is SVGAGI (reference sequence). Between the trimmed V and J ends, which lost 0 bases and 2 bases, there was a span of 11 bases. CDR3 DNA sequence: TGTGCCAGCAGTTACTCGAGACCGGGAGCCTACGAGCAGTACTTC. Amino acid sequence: CASSYSRPGAYEQYF.

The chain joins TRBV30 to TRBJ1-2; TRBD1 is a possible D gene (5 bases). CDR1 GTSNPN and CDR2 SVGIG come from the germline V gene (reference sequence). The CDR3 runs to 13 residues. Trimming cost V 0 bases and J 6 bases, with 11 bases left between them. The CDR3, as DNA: TGTGCCTGGAGTGTACAGGCAGGCGATGGCTACACCTTC. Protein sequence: CAWSVQAGDGYTF.

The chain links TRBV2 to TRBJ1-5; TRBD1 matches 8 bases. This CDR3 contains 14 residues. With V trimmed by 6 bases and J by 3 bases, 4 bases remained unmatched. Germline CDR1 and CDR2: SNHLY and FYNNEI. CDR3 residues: CASRGQVINQPQHF. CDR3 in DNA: TGTGCCAGCAGGGGACAGGTAATCAATCAGCCCCAGCATTTT.

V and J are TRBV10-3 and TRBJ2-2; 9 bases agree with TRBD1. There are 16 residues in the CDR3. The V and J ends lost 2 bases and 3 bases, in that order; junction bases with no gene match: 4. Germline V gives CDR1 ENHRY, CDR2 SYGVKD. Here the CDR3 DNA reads TGTGCCATCAGTGAGAGCACAGGGGGCTACACCGGGGAGCTGTTTTTT. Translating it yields CAISESTGGYTGELFF.

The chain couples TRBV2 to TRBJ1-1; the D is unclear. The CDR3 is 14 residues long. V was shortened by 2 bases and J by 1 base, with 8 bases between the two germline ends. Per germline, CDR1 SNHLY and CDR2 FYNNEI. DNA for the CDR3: TGTGCCAGCAGTGAATTTGCGGGGAACACTGAAGCTTTCTTT. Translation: CASSEFAGNTEAFF.

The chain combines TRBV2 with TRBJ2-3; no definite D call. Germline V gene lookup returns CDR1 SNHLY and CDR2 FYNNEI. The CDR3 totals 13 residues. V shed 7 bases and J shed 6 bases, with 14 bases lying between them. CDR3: CASIKDLGDTQYF. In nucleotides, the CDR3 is TGTGCCAGCATAAAGGATTTGGGGGATACGCAGTATTTT.

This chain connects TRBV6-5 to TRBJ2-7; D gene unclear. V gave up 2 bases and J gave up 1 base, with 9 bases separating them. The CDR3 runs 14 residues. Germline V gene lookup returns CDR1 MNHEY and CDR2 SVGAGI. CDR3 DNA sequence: TGTGCCAGCAGTTACACCGACCCTTCCTACGAGCAGTACTTC. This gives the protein CASSYTDPSYEQYF.

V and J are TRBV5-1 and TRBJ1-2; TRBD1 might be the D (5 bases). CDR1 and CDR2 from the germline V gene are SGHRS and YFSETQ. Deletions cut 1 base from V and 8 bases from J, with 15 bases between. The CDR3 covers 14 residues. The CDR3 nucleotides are TGCGCCAGCAGCTTGAGTTCCCAGGGCTTCGGCTACACCTTC. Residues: CASSLSSQGFGYTF.

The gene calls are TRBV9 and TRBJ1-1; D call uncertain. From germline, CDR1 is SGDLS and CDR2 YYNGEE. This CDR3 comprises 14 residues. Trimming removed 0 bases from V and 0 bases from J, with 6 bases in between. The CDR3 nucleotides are TGTGCCAGCAGCGTAGATCTGATGAACACTGAAGCTTTCTTT. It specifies CASSVDLMNTEAFF.

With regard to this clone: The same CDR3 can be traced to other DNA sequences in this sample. The CDR3 here is CASGQGSEKLFF. CDR3 DNA sequence: TGTGCCAGCGGACAGGGAAGCGAAAAACTGTTTTTT. This chain connects TRBV28 to TRBJ1-4, with 8 positions matching TRBD1. Trimming took 8 bases from V and 8 from J; bases not matched to a gene: 4. Germline assignment: CDR1 MDHEN and CDR2 SYDVKM. The CDR3 has 12 residues.